Below are 9 T cell receptor beta chains sequenced from a single sample in a study of Graves' ophthalmopathy and Graves' hyperthyroidism. RNA transcripts served as template for amplifying TCR beta CDR3 sequences. Second-round multiplex PCR came after a first-round RT-PCR that employed HTBI primers. From the multiplex PCR reads, TCRdb called clonotypes with MiXCR, one entry per CDR3 protein. Of over 500,000 distinct CDR3 sequences in the sample, approximately 21% were seen once. Material: peripheral blood. All receptors derive from a woman aged 18-29 years with stable Graves' hyperthyroidism. Some clones in this sample may be carry-over from other donors' samples.

To note about this clonotype: Its ends do not fully match the called genes, so a read error is possible. The J gene is TRBJ1-2, the V gene TRBV12-3 or TRBV12-4; 7 nucleotides align to TRBD1. This CDR3 spans 15 amino acids. The CDR3 coding sequence is TGTGCCAGCAGTTTAATTGTTCCCACTCCCAGGACAGGCGACTTC. This sequence encodes CASSLIVPTPRTGDF.

The rearrangement joins TRBV4-1 to TRBJ2-7; D assignment may be TRBD1 or TRBD2 (5 bases each). This CDR3 contains 16 residues. Germline CDR1 MGHRA, CDR2 YSYEKL. Between the trimmed V and J ends, which lost 0 bases and 4 bases, there was a span of 16 bases. Written as DNA, the CDR3 is TGCGCCAGCAGCCAAGAAGGGCGGGCAGGGTGGTACGAGCAGTACTTC. Protein sequence: CASSQEGRAGWYEQYF.

This clonotype was counted at least ten times. This rearrangement joins TRBV29-1 to TRBJ2-7; 12 positions agree with TRBD2. CDR1 SQVTM and CDR2 ANQGSEA come from the germline V gene. This CDR3 comprises 17 residues. J gave up 0 bases and V 7 bases, and 13 bases lay outside the gene matches. The CDR3 loop is CSAGGWLAGGNSYEQYF. Here the CDR3 DNA reads TGCAGCGCCGGGGGCTGGCTAGCGGGAGGGAACTCCTACGAGCAGTACTTC.

This clonotype occurred many times. J is TRBJ2-7 and V is TRBV28, with TRBD2 matching 10 bases. Germline CDR1 MDHEN, CDR2 SYDVKM. Trimming removed 4 bases from V and 6 bases from J; junction bases left unmatched: 9. The CDR3 covers 15 residues. The CDR3 DNA reads as TGTGCCAGCAGTTCTTTAGCGGGAGGAAGGCCCGAGCAGTACTTC. As protein: CASSSLAGGRPEQYF.

This clonotype has just a few counts. The J gene is TRBJ2-2, the V gene TRBV24-1, with a tentative D call TRBD2 (6 bases). V lost 5 bases to trimming and J lost 4 bases, with 10 bases between them. CDR3 length equals 14 residues. Germline assignment: CDR1 KGHDR and CDR2 SFDVKD. The CDR3 here is CATSGQGGTGELFF. In nucleotides, the CDR3 is TGTGCCACCAGTGGGCAGGGAGGCACCGGGGAGCTGTTTTTT.

In its sample, this clonotype was seen many times. The chain couples TRBV19 to TRBJ2-5; D ambiguous. The CDR3 is 14 residues long. V was trimmed by 3 bases and J by 5 bases, leaving 13 bases between them. Germline lookup yields CDR1 LNHDA and CDR2 SQIVND (reference sequence). The CDR3 DNA follows: TGTGCCAGTAGTATTAATTCTAGGTTGGAGACCCAGTACTTC. Encoded protein: CASSINSRLETQYF.

This clonotype showed up just a few times. Compared with germline, one end of the junction differs, possibly owing to a read error. The chain links TRBV24-1 to TRBJ2-3, with 11 bases that match TRBD2. The CDR3 runs 15 residues. Germline CDR1 reads KGHDR; CDR2 reads SFDVKD. The CDR3 sequence: CATSDPGTSGDAQYF. The CDR3 nucleotides read TGTGCCACCAGTGACCCCGGGACTAGCGGAGATGCGCAGTATTTT.

This clonotype appeared a few times. The chain joins TRBV6-2 or TRBV6-3 to TRBJ1-6; tentatively, D is TRBD1 (5 bases). The germline CDR1 and CDR2 sequences are MNHEY and SVGEGT. The CDR3 runs 15 residues. Trimming removed 5 bases from V and 6 bases from J, with 14 bases in between. CDR3 DNA sequence: TGTGCCAGCAGTCCTATCCTTAGGGGTAATTCACCCCTCCACTTT. Residues: CASSPILRGNSPLHF.

This clonotype appeared many times. The CDR3 loop reads CASSHQGAGVEQYF. DNA of the CDR3: TGTGCCAGCAGCCACCAGGGTGCCGGGGTCGAGCAGTACTTC. V usage is TRBV27 and J usage is TRBJ2-7, with D possibly called TRBD1 or TRBD2 (5 bases each). Germline loops: CDR1 MNHEY, CDR2 SMNVEV (reference sequence). The CDR3 has 14 amino acids. Trimming cost V 6 bases and J 6 bases, with 18 bases left between them.